These T cell receptor beta chains were read from a single sample in a study of T cell responses to AZD1222 COVID-19 vaccine. Sequenced by immunoSEQ multiplex PCR; TCRdb stores in-frame clones only, minus some. The top ten hold under 8.5% of the sample, which has about 97,000 clones, roughly 89% seen once. The sample consisted of peripheral blood, taken on day 0 of AZD1222 vaccination. The receptors come from an adult in good health. Both conserved end residues are part of each CDR3. Each record gives: clone size, V gene, D gene, J gene, CDR3 DNA, CDR3 protein. A D gene is named only where the DNA matches it firmly. Size tells how often a clone was seen (once, few, many) or the class of an expanded clone, and some rows leave it out.

clone_size: .
v_call: TRBV6-6
d_call: TRBD2
j_call: TRBJ2-1
cdr3_nt: TGTGCCAGCAGGCCAACTAGCGTCAATGAGCAGTTCTTC
cdr3_aa: CASRPTSVNEQFF

clone_size: .
v_call: TRBV11-2
d_call: TRBD1
j_call: TRBJ1-2
cdr3_nt: TGTGCCAGCAGCTCGACCCATGGGACAGGGGATGGCTACACCTTC
cdr3_aa: CASSSTHGTGDGYTF

clone_size: .
v_call: TRBV28
d_call: .
j_call: TRBJ1-5
cdr3_nt: TGTGCCAGCGTACGGGGGGGTGTCAATCAGCCCCAGCATTTT
cdr3_aa: CASVRGGVNQPQHF

clone_size: .
v_call: TRBV9
d_call: .
j_call: TRBJ1-6
cdr3_nt: TGTGCCAGCAGCGTAGGAAATGACTCACCCCTCCACTTT
cdr3_aa: CASSVGNDSPLHF

clone_size: .
v_call: TRBV12-3/TRBV12-4
d_call: .
j_call: TRBJ2-1
cdr3_nt: TGTGCCAGCAGTCCGACAACATCGGCCCAACTCTTC
cdr3_aa: CASSPTTSAQLF

clone_size: .
v_call: TRBV7-3
d_call: TRBD2
j_call: TRBJ2-3
cdr3_nt: TGTGCCAGCAGCCGCAGACTAGCGGGGGCCCTAGATACGCAGTATTTT
cdr3_aa: CASSRRLAGALDTQYF

clone_size: few
v_call: TRBV7-2
d_call: TRBD2
j_call: TRBJ2-1
cdr3_nt: TGTGCCAGCAGCGTTACTAGCGGGGGAGGAAATGAGCAGTTCTTC
cdr3_aa: CASSVTSGGGNEQFF

clone_size: .
v_call: TRBV5-1
d_call: .
j_call: TRBJ2-3
cdr3_nt: TGCGCCAGCAGCGAAGCACTTGCCGATACGCAGTATTTT
cdr3_aa: CASSEALADTQYF

clone_size: .
v_call: TRBV4-3
d_call: .
j_call: TRBJ1-5
cdr3_nt: TGCGCCAGCAGCCAAGATGCGGGGGCCCAGCCCCAGCATTTT
cdr3_aa: CASSQDAGAQPQHF

clone_size: .
v_call: TRBV19
d_call: .
j_call: TRBJ2-5
cdr3_nt: TGTGCCAGTAGCATATTCGGCAGTCAAGAGACCCAGTACTTC
cdr3_aa: CASSIFGSQETQYF

clone_size: .
v_call: TRBV19
d_call: .
j_call: TRBJ1-1
cdr3_nt: TGTGCCAGCACCCACTACAGGAACACTGAAGCTTTCTTT
cdr3_aa: CASTHYRNTEAFF

clone_size: .
v_call: TRBV7-3
d_call: .
j_call: TRBJ1-2
cdr3_nt: TGTGCCAGCAGCCCGGGGACGACGGCCGGGGGCTACACCTTC
cdr3_aa: CASSPGTTAGGYTF

clone_size: .
v_call: TRBV18
d_call: .
j_call: TRBJ2-7
cdr3_nt: TGTGCCAGCTCACCCGCCTACGAGCAGTACTTC
cdr3_aa: CASSPAYEQYF